Sequencing of this T cell receptor (beta chain) was carried out in a study of T cells in Graves' hyperthyroidism and ophthalmopathy. Study-wide background: Peripheral blood was obtained at initial diagnosis, preceding any treatment.

Amplified TCR beta CDR3 regions derived from RNA transcripts. HTBI primers were used for first-round RT-PCR of the TCR CDR3. TCRdb independently ran MiXCR on the multiplex PCR reads; one entry per CDR3 protein. The table has 600,000 to 750,000 distinct CDR3 sequences, around 15% seen once. Graves' hyperthyroidism was deemed stable absent ophthalmopathy progression within 18 months. Uncontrolled infection, other autoimmune disease, pregnancy or lactation led to exclusion. Diagnosing involved the use of clinical symptoms, serum thyroxine and TRAb, thyroid ultrasound and orbital computed tomography. The CDR3 covers 15 residues. V shed 3 bases, J shed 10 bases, and the junction held 8 bases outside the gene matches. Germline lookup yields CDR1 SNHLY and CDR2 FYNNEI. This clonotype was counted between two and nine times.

The rearrangement links TRBV2 to TRBJ2-1; 11 bases line up with TRBD2. The specimen was blood. This TCR was recovered from a man over 45 with Graves' hyperthyroidism. The CDR3 is CASSDLAGGPGEQFF. CDR3 sequence (DNA): TGTGCCAGCAGTGATTTAGCGGGAGGGCCCGGGGAGCAGTTCTTC. Complete variable domain (other parts from reference TRBV2 and TRBJ2-1): EPEVTQTPSHQVTQMGQEVILRCVPISNHLYFYWYRQILGQKVEFLVSFYNNEISEKSEIFDDQFSVERPDGSNFTLKIRSTKLEDSAMYFCASSDLAGGPGEQFFGPGTRLTVL.